This TCR beta chain was documented in a study of Ad26.COV2.S vaccination and SARS-CoV-2 variants. At the level of the study: Once, or twice with 56 days between doses, Ad26.COV2.S was given intramuscularly.

CDR1 MRHNA and CDR2 SNTAGT come from the germline V gene. CDR3 size: 14 residues. Germline trimming cut 6 bases from V and 2 bases from J; bases unmatched to any gene: 5. Treatment indicated: approximately 18 received Ad26.COV2.S at low or high dose, single or two shots; 5 received placebo; per-sample allocation not given. Sampling was done on day 63 after the first vaccine or placebo injection. Study-wide findings and caveats: The analyses of TCR breadth and depth may have understated the size of total T cell responses. Spike-specific CD8+ and CD4+ T cell responses reportedly showed substantial breadth after vaccination.

Points on this clone: The antigen remains undetermined.

Sequencing used immunoSEQ multiplex PCR; TCRdb keeps in-frame clones, though not all of them. There are 330,000 or so clones in the sample; under 90% occur only once, and 4.5% to 5.5% lies in the top ten. The TCR was taken from a person between 18 and 65 years old who received the Ad26.COV2.S COVID-19 vaccine or a placebo. The chain has TRBV6-4 and TRBJ1-1; 8 bases match TRBD1. The sample here was peripheral blood, taken in a trial of Ad26.COV2.S vaccine versus placebo. The CDR3 DNA sequence: TGTGCCAGCAGGCCGGGACAGGCAAACACTGAAGCTTTCTTT. Translation gives CASRPGQANTEAFF.